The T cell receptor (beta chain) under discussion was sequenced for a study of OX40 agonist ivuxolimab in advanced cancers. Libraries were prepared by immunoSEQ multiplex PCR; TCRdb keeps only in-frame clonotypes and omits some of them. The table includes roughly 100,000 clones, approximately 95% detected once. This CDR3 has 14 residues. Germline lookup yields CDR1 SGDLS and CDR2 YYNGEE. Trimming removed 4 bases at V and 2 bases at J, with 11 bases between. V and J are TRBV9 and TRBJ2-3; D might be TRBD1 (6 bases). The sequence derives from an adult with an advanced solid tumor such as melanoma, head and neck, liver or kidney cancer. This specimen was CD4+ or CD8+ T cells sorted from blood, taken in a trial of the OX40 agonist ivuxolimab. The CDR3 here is CASSLQGFTDTQYF. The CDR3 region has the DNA TGTGCCAGCAGCTTACAGGGATTCACAGATACGCAGTATTTT.